This TCR beta chain came from a study of regulatory T cells in long-lasting Graves disease. For the study at large: Patients with new Graves' disease had used antithyroid drugs below 3 months.

The CDR3 runs 16 residues. Between the trimmed V and J ends, which lost 1 base and 0 bases, there was a span of 7 bases. Germline values: CDR1 SNHLY, CDR2 FYNNEI. This clonotype showed up just a few times. Time point meaning: newly diagnosed GD, antithyroid drugs for less than 3 months. Isolated PBMC RNA provided the starting material for the TCR library. Investigators prepared the TCR beta libraries by applying iRepertoire HTBI primers and Arm-PCR of CDR3 regions. TCRdb ran MiXCR on the multiplex PCR reads and lists one entry per CDR3 protein. The sample shows about 420,000 distinct CDR3 sequences, about 16% of them seen only once. This same sample was also taken into another study, of T cells in Graves' hyperthyroidism and ophthalmopathy.

This TCR derives from a young woman with Graves disease. This sample comprised peripheral blood mononuclear cells (PBMCs), obtained at new diagnosis, from a patient treated with antithyroid drugs. This chain links TRBV2 with TRBJ1-6; no definite D call. CDR3 sequence: CASSEGGSSYNSPLHF. The CDR3 DNA reads TGTGCCAGCAGTGAAGGAGGGAGCTCCTATAATTCACCCCTCCACTTT.